This TCR beta chain was profiled in a study of T cells in Graves' hyperthyroidism and ophthalmopathy. Turning to the study itself: At initial diagnosis, before any treatment had begun, peripheral blood was obtained. Study observations and caveats: In blood, most of the thyroid clonotypes expanded above 0.001 were also present.

This clonotype has just a few counts. Its antigen is not known. The definition of stable Graves' hyperthyroidism was no ophthalmopathy progression within 18 months. The source of the PBMCs was 8 to 10 ml of fresh peripheral blood. There were TCR beta CDR3 regions amplified from RNA transcripts. Primed by the HTBI set, a first-round RT-PCR was run on the TCR CDR3. TCRdb fed the multiplex PCR reads into MiXCR, producing one record per CDR3 protein. The table includes hundreds of thousands of distinct CDR3 sequences, 14% detected once. Germline V gene lookup returns CDR1 SQVTM and CDR2 ANQGSEA. The CDR3 contains 12 residues. V was cut by 7 bases and J by 6 bases, with 16 bases left in between.

Sequenced input: blood. This receptor was obtained from a woman aged 25 to 39 with Graves' hyperthyroidism. This chain joins TRBV29-1 and TRBJ2-7; weak D call: TRBD1 (5 bases). The CDR3 spells CSAFGARAEQYF. The DNA for the CDR3 is TGCAGCGCCTTTGGGGCTAGAGCCGAGCAGTACTTC.